The clone carrying this T cell receptor (beta chain) was found many times. Multiplex PCR in two rounds served to amplify TCR beta CDR3 from genomic DNA. Amplification in first-round PCR relied on primers specific to each TRBV and TRBJ gene. TCRdb passed the multiplex PCR reads through MiXCR, listing each CDR3 protein once. Here the sample spans 59,000 or so distinct CDR3 sequences, about a quarter being singletons. This entry comes from a study of prognosis after radiotherapy for stage I lung cancer. About the study: Fewer than 15 of the patients presented with newly diagnosed primary stage I lung tumors; five or six had oligometastatic NSCLC following surgical resection of the primary tumor.

V was clipped by 4 bases and J by 1 base, with 12 bases between them. The CDR3 has 15 residues. The germline V gene has CDR1 MNHNS and CDR2 SASEGT. This TCR derives from a donor over 45 with non-small cell lung cancer. The source was PBMCs, collected before or after stereotactic body radiation therapy (not recorded which). The chain links TRBV6-1 to TRBJ2-3; D is unresolved. The CDR3 DNA sequence: TGTGCCAGCAGTGCTGGCCAGCTCGGCACAGATACGCAGTATTTT. It encodes CASSAGQLGTDTQYF.